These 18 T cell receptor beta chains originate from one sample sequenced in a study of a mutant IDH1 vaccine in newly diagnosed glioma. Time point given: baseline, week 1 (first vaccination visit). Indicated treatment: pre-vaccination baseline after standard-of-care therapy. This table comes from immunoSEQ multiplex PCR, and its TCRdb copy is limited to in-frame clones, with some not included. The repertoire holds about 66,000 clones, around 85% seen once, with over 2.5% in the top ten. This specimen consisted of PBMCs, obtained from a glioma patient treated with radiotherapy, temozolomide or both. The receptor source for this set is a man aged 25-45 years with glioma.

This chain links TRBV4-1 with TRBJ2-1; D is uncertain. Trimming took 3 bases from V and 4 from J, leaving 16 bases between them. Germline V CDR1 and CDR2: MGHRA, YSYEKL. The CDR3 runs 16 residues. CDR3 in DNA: TGCGCCAGCAGCCATGGTCTGGGGTTGTGGTACAATGAGCAGTTCTTC. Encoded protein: CASSHGLGLWYNEQFF.

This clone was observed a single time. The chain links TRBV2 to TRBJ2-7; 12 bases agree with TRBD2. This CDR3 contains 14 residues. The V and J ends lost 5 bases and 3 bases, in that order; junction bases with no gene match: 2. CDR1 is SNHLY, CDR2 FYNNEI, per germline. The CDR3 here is CASSTLAGGYEQYF. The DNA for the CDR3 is TGTGCCAGCAGTACACTAGCGGGGGGCTACGAGCAGTACTTC.

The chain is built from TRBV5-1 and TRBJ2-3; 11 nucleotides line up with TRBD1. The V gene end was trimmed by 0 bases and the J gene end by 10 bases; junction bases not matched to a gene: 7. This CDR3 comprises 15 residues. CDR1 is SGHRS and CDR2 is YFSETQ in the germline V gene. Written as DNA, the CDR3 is TGCGCCAGCAGCTTGGGGACAGGGGGCAGCGTTTCGCAGTATTTT. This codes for CASSLGTGGSVSQYF.

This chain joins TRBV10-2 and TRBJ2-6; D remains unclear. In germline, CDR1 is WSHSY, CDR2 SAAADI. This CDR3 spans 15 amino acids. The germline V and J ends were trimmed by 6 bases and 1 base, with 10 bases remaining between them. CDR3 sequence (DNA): TGCGCCAGCAGCTTCCGCTCTTCTGGGGCCAACGTCCTGACTTTC. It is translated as CASSFRSSGANVLTF.

The DNA of the CDR3 is TGTGCCAGCAGCCCTCGTGGGGGTCGAGGGGAGACCCAGTACTTC. Protein: CASSPRGGRGETQYF. V and J are TRBV9 and TRBJ2-5; D may be TRBD1 or TRBD2 (5 bases each). This CDR3 has 15 amino acids. V shed 4 bases and J shed 5 bases, with 18 bases lying between them. The germline CDR1 and CDR2 sequences are SGDLS and YYNGEE. Variable domain in full (rest from reference TRBV9 and TRBJ2-5): DSGVTQTPKHLITATGQRVTLRCSPRSGDLSVYWYQQSLDQGLQFLIQYYNGEERAKGNILERFSAQQFPDLHSELNLSSLELGDSALYFCASSPRGGRGETQYFGPGTRLLVL.

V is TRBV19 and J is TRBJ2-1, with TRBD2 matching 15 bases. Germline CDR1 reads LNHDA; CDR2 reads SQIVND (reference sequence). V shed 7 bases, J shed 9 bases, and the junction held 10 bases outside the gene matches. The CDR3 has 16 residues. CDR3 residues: CASTTGLAGGRSEQFF. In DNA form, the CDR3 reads TGTGCCAGTACCACTGGACTAGCGGGGGGGCGTAGTGAGCAGTTCTTC.

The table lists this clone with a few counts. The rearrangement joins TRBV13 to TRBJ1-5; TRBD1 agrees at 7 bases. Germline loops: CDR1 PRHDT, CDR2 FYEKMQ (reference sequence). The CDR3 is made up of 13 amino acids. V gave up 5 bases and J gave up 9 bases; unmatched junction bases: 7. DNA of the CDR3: TGTGCCAGCAGCAAGGACAGGCAACGGCCCCAGCATTTT. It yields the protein CASSKDRQRPQHF.

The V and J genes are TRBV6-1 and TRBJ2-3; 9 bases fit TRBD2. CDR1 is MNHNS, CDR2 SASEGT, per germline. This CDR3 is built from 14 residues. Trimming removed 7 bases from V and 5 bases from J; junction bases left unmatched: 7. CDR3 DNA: TGTGCCAGCACCCGCGGGGGGGCTGGAGATACGCAGTATTTT. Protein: CASTRGGAGDTQYF.

CDR3 in DNA: TGTGCCAGCAGCTTATCGGGTTACGAGCAGTACTTC. It encodes CASSLSGYEQYF. This chain links TRBV7-9 with TRBJ2-7, with D unclear. There are 12 residues in the CDR3. The V gene's germline CDR1 is SEHNR and CDR2 FQNEAQ (reference sequence). With 2 bases removed from V and 4 bases from J, the gap between germline ends came to 6 bases.

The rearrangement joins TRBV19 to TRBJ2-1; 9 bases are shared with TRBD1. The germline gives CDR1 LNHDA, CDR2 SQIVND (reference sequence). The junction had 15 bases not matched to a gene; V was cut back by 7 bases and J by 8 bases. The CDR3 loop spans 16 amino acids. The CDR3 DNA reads TGTGCCAGTACCCAATTGGTGGGGACAGGGACCGATGAGCAGTTCTTC. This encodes CASTQLVGTGTDEQFF.

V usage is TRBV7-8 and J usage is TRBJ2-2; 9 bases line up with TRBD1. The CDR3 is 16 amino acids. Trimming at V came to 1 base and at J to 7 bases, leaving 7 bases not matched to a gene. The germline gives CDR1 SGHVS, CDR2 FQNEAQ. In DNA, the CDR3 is TGTGCCAGCAGCTTAGTGTGGACAGGGGTGGTCGGGGAGCTGTTTTTT. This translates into CASSLVWTGVVGELFF.

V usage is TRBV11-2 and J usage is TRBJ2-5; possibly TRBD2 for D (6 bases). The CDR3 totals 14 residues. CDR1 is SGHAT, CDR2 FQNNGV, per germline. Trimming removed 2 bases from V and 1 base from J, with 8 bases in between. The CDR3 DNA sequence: TGTGCCAGCAGCTTACATAGCGGCCAAGAGACCCAGTACTTC. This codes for CASSLHSGQETQYF.

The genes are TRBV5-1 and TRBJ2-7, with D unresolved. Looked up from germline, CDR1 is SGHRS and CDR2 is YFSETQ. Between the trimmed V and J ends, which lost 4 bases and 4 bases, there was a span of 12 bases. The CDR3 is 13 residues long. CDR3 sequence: CASSRLQRYEQYF. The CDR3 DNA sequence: TGCGCCAGCAGCCGCTTACAGCGATACGAGCAGTACTTC.

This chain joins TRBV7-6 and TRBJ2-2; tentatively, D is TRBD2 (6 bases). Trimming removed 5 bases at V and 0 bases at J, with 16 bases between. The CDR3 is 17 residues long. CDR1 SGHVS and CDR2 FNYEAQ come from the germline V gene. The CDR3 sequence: CASSRVGGFSNTGELFF. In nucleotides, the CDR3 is TGTGCCAGCAGCCGCGTAGGAGGGTTCTCGAACACCGGGGAGCTGTTTTTT.

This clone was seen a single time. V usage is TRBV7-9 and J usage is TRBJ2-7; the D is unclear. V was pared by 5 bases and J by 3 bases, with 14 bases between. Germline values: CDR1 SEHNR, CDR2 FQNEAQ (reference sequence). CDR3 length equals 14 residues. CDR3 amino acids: CASSTTSILYEQYF. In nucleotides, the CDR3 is TGTGCCAGCAGCACGACCTCCATTCTCTACGAGCAGTACTTC.

CDR3 region: CASSLRGGQNTEAFF. The CDR3 nucleotides are TGTGCCAGCAGCTTAAGGGGGGGGCAGAACACTGAAGCTTTCTTT. The genes are TRBV7-8 and TRBJ1-1; D may be TRBD1 (6 bases). CDR1 and CDR2 (germline): SGHVS, FQNEAQ. The CDR3 has 15 residues. Trimming removed 2 bases from V and 1 base from J, with 11 bases in between.

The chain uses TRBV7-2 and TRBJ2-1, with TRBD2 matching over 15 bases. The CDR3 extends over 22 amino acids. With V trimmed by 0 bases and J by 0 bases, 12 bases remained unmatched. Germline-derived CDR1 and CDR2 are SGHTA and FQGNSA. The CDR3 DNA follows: TGTGCCAGCAGCTTAGCCCCCCCGGGACTAGCGGGGGGACGGCTCTCCTACAATGAGCAGTTCTTC. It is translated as CASSLAPPGLAGGRLSYNEQFF.

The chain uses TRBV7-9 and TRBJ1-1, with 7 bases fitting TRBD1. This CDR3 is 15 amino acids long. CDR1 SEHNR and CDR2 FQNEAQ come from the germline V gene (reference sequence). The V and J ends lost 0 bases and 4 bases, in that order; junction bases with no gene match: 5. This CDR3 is CASSLAQGGRTEAFF. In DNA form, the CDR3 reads TGTGCCAGCAGCTTAGCGCAAGGGGGCCGCACTGAAGCTTTCTTT.